Below, 17 T cell receptor beta chains from the same sample are listed, as sequenced in a study of blood T cells in healthy people across ages. PCR was performed a second time for about 7 to 11 cycles using a sample-barcoded 5' primer and a J-beta primer mix. TCRdb independently ran MiXCR on the 5' RACE reads; one entry per CDR3 protein. The repertoire holds about 1.6 million distinct CDR3 sequences, with roughly 32% as singletons. The source material was blood. The source is a woman in her 30s in good health.

The gene calls are TRBV6-1 and TRBJ2-3, with TRBD2 identical over 10 bases. V lost 2 bases, J lost 1 base, and 3 bases stayed unmatched. The CDR3 has 16 amino acids. Looked up from germline, CDR1 is MNHNS and CDR2 is SASEGT. CDR3 residues: CASSESSGGRTDTQYF. Written as DNA, the CDR3 is TGTGCCAGCAGTGAATCTAGCGGGGGTCGCACAGATACGCAGTATTTT.

The table lists this clonotype with a few counts. V usage is TRBV11-3 and J usage is TRBJ2-1; D gene ambiguous. Per germline, CDR1 SGHNT and CDR2 YENEEA. The CDR3 totals 13 residues. Trimming cost V 3 bases and J 7 bases, with 10 bases left between them. Here the CDR3 reads CASSLGSWNEQFF. In nucleotides, the CDR3 is TGTGCCAGCAGCTTGGGGTCTTGGAATGAGCAGTTCTTC. Based on the CDR3 plus reference TRBV11-3 and TRBJ2-1, the full variable domain is EAGVVQSPRYKIIEKKQPVAFWCNPISGHNTLYWYLQNLGQGPELLIRYENEEAVDDSQLPKDRFSAERLKGVDSTLKIQPAELGDSAVYLCASSLGSWNEQFFGPGTRLTVL.

The chain recombines TRBV11-2 with TRBJ2-5, with 10 bases fitting TRBD2. Germline assignment: CDR1 SGHAT and CDR2 FQNNGV. The V segment lost 6 bases and the J segment 5 bases; nucleotides outside the gene matches: 6. The CDR3 covers 14 residues. DNA for the CDR3: TGTGCCAGCAGGACAGGAGCGGGAGGGGAGACCCAGTACTTC. Residues: CASRTGAGGETQYF.

This clonotype has just a few counts. V and J are TRBV2 and TRBJ2-7; D may be TRBD2 (5 bases). In germline, CDR1 is SNHLY, CDR2 FYNNEI. This CDR3 spans 16 amino acids. V was trimmed by 4 bases and J by 2 bases, leaving 18 bases between them. CDR3 sequence (DNA): TGTGCCAGCAGTGTCTGGCTCGGGGTCGACGCCTACGAGCAGTACTTC. It specifies CASSVWLGVDAYEQYF.

This clonotype has a single count. J is TRBJ1-2 and V is TRBV7-9; D possibly corresponds to TRBD1 (6 bases). Germline V CDR1 and CDR2: SEHNR, FQNEAQ (reference sequence). With 5 bases removed from V and 2 bases from J, the gap between germline ends came to 12 bases. This CDR3 is built from 14 residues. The CDR3 here is CASSRGTKNYGYTF. CDR3 coding DNA: TGTGCCAGCAGCAGGGGGACAAAAAACTATGGCTACACCTTC.

The V gene is TRBV6-1, the J gene TRBJ2-3; D is possibly TRBD1 (6 bases). The CDR3 extends over 13 amino acids. The ends were cut back, 11 bases at V and 0 bases at J, with 12 bases in the middle. Germline lookup yields CDR1 MNHNS and CDR2 SASEGT. The chain's CDR3 is CALLGGSTDTQYF. As DNA, the CDR3 is TGTGCCCTCCTAGGGGGAAGCACAGATACGCAGTATTTT.

The chain carries TRBV2 and TRBJ1-5; D is unresolved. The ends were cut back, 4 bases at V and 1 base at J, with 17 bases in the middle. Germline lookup yields CDR1 SNHLY and CDR2 FYNNEI. The CDR3 runs 17 residues. The CDR3 sequence: CASSGLAEPLSNQPQHF. The CDR3 DNA follows: TGTGCCAGCAGTGGGTTGGCGGAACCCTTAAGCAATCAGCCCCAGCATTTT.

The V call is TRBV4-1, the J call TRBJ1-1; D uncertain. The CDR3 extends over 15 amino acids. The germline gives CDR1 MGHRA, CDR2 YSYEKL. V dropped 2 bases and J dropped 4 bases, with 14 bases sitting between them. CDR3 sequence (DNA): TGCGCCAGCAGCCAACGTCCCCCGCTACGCACTGAAGCTTTCTTT. Protein: CASSQRPPLRTEAFF.

The chain joins TRBV3-1 to TRBJ2-2; TRBD2 might be the D (5 bases). V lost 1 base and J lost 7, with 10 bases in between. Germline CDR1 reads LGHDT; CDR2 reads YNNKEL (reference sequence). The CDR3 is 14 amino acids. The CDR3 region is CASSQGSGIGELFF. Written as DNA, the CDR3 is TGTGCCAGCAGCCAAGGTTCCGGGATCGGGGAGCTGTTTTTT. The full variable domain, its missing parts supplied by reference TRBV3-1 and TRBJ2-2, is DTAVSQTPKYLVTQMGNDKSIKCEQNLGHDTMYWYKQDSKKFLKIMFSYNNKELIINETVPNRFSPKSPDKAHLNLHINSLELGDSAVYFCASSQGSGIGELFFGEGSRLTVL.

This clonotype was detected a few times. The chain combines TRBV6-6 with TRBJ2-7; TRBD2 agrees at 8 bases. V shed 7 bases and J 1 base; nucleotides not matched to a gene: 15. CDR1 and CDR2 (germline): MNHNY, SVGAGI (reference sequence). The CDR3 is made up of 17 amino acids. CDR3 sequence (DNA): TGTGCCAGCACTCTAGGGGCTAGAGCGGGAGTGTCCTACGAGCAGTACTTC. Encoded protein: CASTLGARAGVSYEQYF.

This clonotype came up a few times. This chain links TRBV7-9 with TRBJ2-5; D unresolved. This CDR3 is 16 amino acids long. Trimming stripped 3 bases from V and 1 base from J, with 15 bases between. Germline CDR1 reads SEHNR; CDR2 reads FQNEAQ (reference sequence). The CDR3 here is CASSFRPPGRQETQYF. The CDR3 nucleotides are TGTGCCAGCAGCTTTAGGCCTCCGGGTCGCCAAGAGACCCAGTACTTC.

This chain uses TRBV20-1 with TRBJ2-7; 10 nucleotides agree with TRBD2. Trimming took 0 bases from V and 3 from J; bases not matched to a gene: 14. The CDR3 has 18 amino acids. Germline V CDR1 and CDR2: DFQATT, SNEGSKA (reference sequence). The CDR3 is CSARDPFGSGRAYYEQYF. DNA for the CDR3: TGCAGTGCTAGAGACCCGTTCGGAAGCGGGAGGGCCTACTACGAGCAGTACTTC.

The chain recombines TRBV5-1 with TRBJ1-1; perhaps TRBD1 as D (6 bases). The germline V gene encodes CDR1 SGHRS and CDR2 YFSETQ. This CDR3 region has 15 residues. Trimming removed 1 base at V and 5 bases at J, with 15 bases between. As DNA, the CDR3 is TGCGCCAGCAGCTTGATCTCACAGGGCTTAACTGAAGCTTTCTTT. This translates into CASSLISQGLTEAFF.

The chain couples TRBV20-1 to TRBJ1-2; D possibly corresponds to TRBD1 (6 bases). With 0 bases removed from V and 3 bases from J, the gap between germline ends came to 14 bases. Germline V gives CDR1 DFQATT, CDR2 SNEGSKA (reference sequence). The CDR3 runs to 15 residues. The chain's CDR3 is CSARDTGLIYYGYTF. The CDR3 DNA reads TGCAGTGCTAGAGATACAGGGCTAATATACTATGGCTACACCTTC.

J is TRBJ1-1 and V is TRBV20-1; D possibly corresponds to TRBD1 (5 bases). V gave up 3 bases and J gave up 3 bases, with 14 bases separating them. Germline CDR1 reads DFQATT; CDR2 reads SNEGSKA (reference sequence). The CDR3 covers 14 residues. CDR3 bases: TGCAGTGCTAGGGAACCAGGGTCCGACACTGAAGCTTTCTTT. It encodes CSAREPGSDTEAFF.

In its sample, this clonotype was seen once. The chain links TRBV19 to TRBJ1-2; D perhaps matches TRBD1 (5 bases). Germline V gives CDR1 LNHDA, CDR2 SQIVND (reference sequence). This CDR3 comprises 14 residues. Deletions cut 3 bases from V and 0 bases from J, with 8 bases between. CDR3 in DNA: TGTGCCAGTAGTATCGTGACAGCTAACTATGGCTACACCTTC. Its translation: CASSIVTANYGYTF.

This clonotype has ten or more counts. The gene calls are TRBV4-2 and TRBJ2-1, with 10 bases identical to TRBD2. Germline values: CDR1 LGHNA, CDR2 YNFKEQ. V lost 1 base, J lost 8 bases, and 11 bases stayed unmatched. The CDR3 sequence is 17 residues long. In DNA, the CDR3 is TGTGCCAGCAGCCAAGGCAGTCAGCGGGGGGGCCGGGATGAGCAGTTCTTC. Translation gives CASSQGSQRGGRDEQFF.